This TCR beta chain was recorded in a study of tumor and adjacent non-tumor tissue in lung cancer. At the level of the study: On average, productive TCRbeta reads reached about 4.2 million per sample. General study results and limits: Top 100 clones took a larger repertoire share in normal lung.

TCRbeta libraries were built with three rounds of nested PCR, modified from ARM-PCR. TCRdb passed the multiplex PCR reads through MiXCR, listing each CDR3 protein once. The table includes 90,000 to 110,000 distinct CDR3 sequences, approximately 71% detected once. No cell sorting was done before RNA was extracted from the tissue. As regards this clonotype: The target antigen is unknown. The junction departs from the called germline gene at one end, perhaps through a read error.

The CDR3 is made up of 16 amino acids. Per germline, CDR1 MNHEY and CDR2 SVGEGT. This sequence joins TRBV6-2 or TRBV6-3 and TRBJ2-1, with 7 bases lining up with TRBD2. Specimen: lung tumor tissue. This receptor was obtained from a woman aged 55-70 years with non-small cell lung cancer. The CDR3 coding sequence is TGTGCCAGCAATCGCCGACATGGACTAGATTACAATGAGCAATTCTTC. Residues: CASNRRHGLDYNEQFF.